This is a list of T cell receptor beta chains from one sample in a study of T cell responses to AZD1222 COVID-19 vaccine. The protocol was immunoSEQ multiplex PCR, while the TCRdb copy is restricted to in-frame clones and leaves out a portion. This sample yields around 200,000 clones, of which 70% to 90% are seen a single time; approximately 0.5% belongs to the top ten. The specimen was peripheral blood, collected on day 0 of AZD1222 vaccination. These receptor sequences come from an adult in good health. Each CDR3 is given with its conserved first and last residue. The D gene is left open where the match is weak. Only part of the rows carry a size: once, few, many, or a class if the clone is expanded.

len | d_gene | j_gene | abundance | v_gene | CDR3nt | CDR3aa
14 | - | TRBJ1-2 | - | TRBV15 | TGTGCCACCACCAAACAGGGTTTTGTTTATGGCTACACCTTC | CATTKQGFVYGYTF
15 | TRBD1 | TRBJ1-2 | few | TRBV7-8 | TGTGCCAGCAGCTTAGGGACAGGATATAACTATGGCTACACCTTC | CASSLGTGYNYGYTF
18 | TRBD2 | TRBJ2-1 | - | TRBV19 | TGTGCCAGTAGTCTCGCGAGGGGACTAGGGCCCCTCAACAATGAGCAGTTCTTC | CASSLARGLGPLNNEQFF
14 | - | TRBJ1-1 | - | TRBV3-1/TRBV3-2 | TGTGCCAGCAGCCAAGCAGGGACGAACACTGAAGCTTTCTTT | CASSQAGTNTEAFF
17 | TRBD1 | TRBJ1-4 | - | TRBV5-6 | TGTGCCAGCAGCTTACTCGCCCGGGACAGCATTAATGAAAAACTGTTTTTT | CASSLLARDSINEKLFF
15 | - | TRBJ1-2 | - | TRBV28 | TGTGCCAGCAGTTTGGGGGGGGGCCCGATTCATGGCTACACCTTC | CASSLGGGPIHGYTF
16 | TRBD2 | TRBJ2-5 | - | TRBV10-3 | TGTGCCATCAGGGGCGTTGGACTAGCGGGGCAAGAGACCCAGTACTTC | CAIRGVGLAGQETQYF
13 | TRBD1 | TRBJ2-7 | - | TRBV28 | TGTGCCAGCAGACTAACAGGGGGCTACGAGCAGTACTTC | CASRLTGGYEQYF
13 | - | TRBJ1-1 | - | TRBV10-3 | TGTGCCATCAGCATAAACAGAAACACTGAAGCTTTCTTT | CAISINRNTEAFF
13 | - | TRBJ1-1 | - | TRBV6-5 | TGTGCCAGCTGGCTAGGAGCAGGGTCAGGAGCTTTCTTT | CASWLGAGSGAFF
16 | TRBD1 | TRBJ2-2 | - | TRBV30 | TGTGCCTGGAGGGGACCGGGACAGGGAAAAACCGGGGAGCTGTTTTTT | CAWRGPGQGKTGELFF
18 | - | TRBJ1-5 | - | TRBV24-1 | TGTGCCACCAGTGATTCTTCCGTGGTCCTATGGGGCAATCAGCCCCAGCATTTT | CATSDSSVVLWGNQPQHF
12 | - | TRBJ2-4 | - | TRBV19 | TGTGCCAGTAGTACGCTAGTGGACATTCAGTACTTC | CASSTLVDIQYF
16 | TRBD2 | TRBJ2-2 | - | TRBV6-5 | TGTGCCAGCAGTTGGGGTCGCGGGAGATACACCGGGGAGCTGTTTTTT | CASSWGRGRYTGELFF
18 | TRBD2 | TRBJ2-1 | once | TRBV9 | TGTGCCAGCAGCGTAGCTCCGCCGCTAGCGGGAGCCCTGAGGGAGCAGTTCTTC | CASSVAPPLAGALREQFF
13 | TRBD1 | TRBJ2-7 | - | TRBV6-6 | TGTGCCAGCGGGACAGGGACGGGCTACGAGCAGTACTTC | CASGTGTGYEQYF
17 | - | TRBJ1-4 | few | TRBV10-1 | TGCGCCAGCAGTGAGTCGACTCTGGGGGCGGAAGGAGAAAAACTGTTTTTT | CASSESTLGAEGEKLFF
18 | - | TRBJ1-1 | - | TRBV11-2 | TGTGCCAGCAGTCACCTTTCTTCGGGACGGCTCATGAACACTGAAGCTTTCTTT | CASSHLSSGRLMNTEAFF
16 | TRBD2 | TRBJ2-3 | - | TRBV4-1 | TGCGCCAGCAGCTCCTGGGGTAGCGGGACCACAGATACGCAGTATTTT | CASSSWGSGTTDTQYF
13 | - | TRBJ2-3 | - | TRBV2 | TGTGCCAGCAACCCCACAGGCACAGATACGCAGTATTTT | CASNPTGTDTQYF
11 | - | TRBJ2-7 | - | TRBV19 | TGTGCCAGTAGTATGGGTTACGAGCAGTACTTC | CASSMGYEQYF
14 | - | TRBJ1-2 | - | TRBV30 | TGTGCCTGGAGTCCCAGCCACATCAACTATGGCTACACCTTC | CAWSPSHINYGYTF
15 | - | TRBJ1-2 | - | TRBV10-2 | TGCGCCAGCAGTGATCAGACAGTCACGGGCTATGGCTACACCTTC | CASSDQTVTGYGYTF
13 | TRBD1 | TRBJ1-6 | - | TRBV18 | TGTGCCAGCTCACCTGGACAGGGGATCCCCCTCCACTTT | CASSPGQGIPLHF
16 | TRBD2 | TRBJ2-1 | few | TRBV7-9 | TGTGCCAGCAGCTGGGGACTAGCGGGGGGGAACGATGAGCAGTTCTTC | CASSWGLAGGNDEQFF
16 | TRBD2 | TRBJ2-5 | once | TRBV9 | TGTGCCAGCAGCGTAGAGGCTAGCGGGGCACAAGAGACCCAGTACTTC | CASSVEASGAQETQYF
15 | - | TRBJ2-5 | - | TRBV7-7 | TGTGCTAGCAGCACCGGGCGGGGAATCGAGGAGACCCAGTACTTC | CASSTGRGIEETQYF
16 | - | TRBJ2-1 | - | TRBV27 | TGTGCCAGCAGTTTAAGGGGGGAGAGCTCCTACAATGAGCAGTTCTTC | CASSLRGESSYNEQFF
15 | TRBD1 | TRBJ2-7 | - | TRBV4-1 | TGCGCCAGCAGCGCTCCCGGGACAGGGGTTCCCGAGCAGTACTTC | CASSAPGTGVPEQYF